This T cell receptor beta chain was identified in a study of T cell responses to AZD1222 COVID-19 vaccine. Study-level points and caveats: Repertoires in all cases were sampled only once the peak T cell response had passed. Donors in the cohort were predominantly white British and more often female, and clonal diversity was possibly underestimated. Two AZD1222 doses significantly raised spike-specific TCR breadth and depth over controls.

About this clone: The antigen is undetermined.

Pooling was applied to second doses at about 4 or about 12 weeks. Germline V CDR1 and CDR2: LNHNV, YYDKDF (reference sequence). The CDR3 has 14 residues. The trim removed 6 bases at V and 1 base at J, leaving 3 bases unmatched. Here immunoSEQ multiplex PCR was the method, and the copy in TCRdb shows in-frame clones only, minus some. The sample records 120,000 or so clones, roughly 84% being singletons. The source is an adult who received the AZD1222 COVID-19 vaccine. The J gene is TRBJ1-2, the V gene TRBV15, with 9 positions matching TRBD1. The sample in question was peripheral blood, obtained 28 days after the second AZD1222 dose. CDR3 amino acids: CATRTGGFNYGYTF. The CDR3 nucleotides read TGTGCCACCAGGACAGGGGGATTTAACTATGGCTACACCTTC.